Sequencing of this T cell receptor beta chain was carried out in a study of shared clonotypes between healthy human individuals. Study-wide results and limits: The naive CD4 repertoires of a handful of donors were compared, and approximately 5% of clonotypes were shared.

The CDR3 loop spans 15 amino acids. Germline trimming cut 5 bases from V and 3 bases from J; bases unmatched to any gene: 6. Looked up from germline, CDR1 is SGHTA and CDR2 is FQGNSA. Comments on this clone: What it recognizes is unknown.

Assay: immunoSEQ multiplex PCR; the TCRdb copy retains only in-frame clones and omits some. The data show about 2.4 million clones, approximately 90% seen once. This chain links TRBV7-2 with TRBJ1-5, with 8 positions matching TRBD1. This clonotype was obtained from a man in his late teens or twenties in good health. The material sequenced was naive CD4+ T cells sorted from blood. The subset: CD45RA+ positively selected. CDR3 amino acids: CASSTRGQDNQPQHF. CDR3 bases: TGTGCCAGCAGCACTAGGGGACAGGACAATCAGCCCCAGCATTTT.